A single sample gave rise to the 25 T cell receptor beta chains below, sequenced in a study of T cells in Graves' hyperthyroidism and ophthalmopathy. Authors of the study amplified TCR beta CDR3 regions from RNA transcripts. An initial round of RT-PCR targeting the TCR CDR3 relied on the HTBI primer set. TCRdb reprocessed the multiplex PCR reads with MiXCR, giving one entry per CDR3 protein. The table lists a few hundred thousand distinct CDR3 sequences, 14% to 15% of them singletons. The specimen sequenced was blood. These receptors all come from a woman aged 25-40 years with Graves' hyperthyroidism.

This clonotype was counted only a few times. The CDR3 protein is CAWNGNKLGEHNSPLHF. CDR3 nucleotide sequence: TGTGCCTGGAACGGAAACAAACTGGGGGAACATAATTCACCCCTCCACTTT. The chain joins TRBV30 to TRBJ1-6; D is perhaps TRBD1 (5 bases). CDR1 and CDR2 (germline): GTSNPN, SVGIG (reference sequence). V was pared by 4 bases and J by 5 bases, with 21 bases between. The CDR3 spans 17 residues.

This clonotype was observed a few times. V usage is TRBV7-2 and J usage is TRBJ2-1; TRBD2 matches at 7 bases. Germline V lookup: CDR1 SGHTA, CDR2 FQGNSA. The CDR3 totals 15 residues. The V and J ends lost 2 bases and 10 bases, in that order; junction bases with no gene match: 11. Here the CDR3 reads CASSLYGRESDEQFF. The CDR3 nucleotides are TGTGCCAGCAGCTTATATGGGCGGGAGTCGGACGAGCAGTTCTTC.

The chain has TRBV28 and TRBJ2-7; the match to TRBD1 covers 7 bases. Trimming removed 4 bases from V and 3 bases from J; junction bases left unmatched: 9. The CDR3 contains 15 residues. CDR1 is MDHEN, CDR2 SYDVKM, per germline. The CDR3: CASSSTGTAHYEQYF. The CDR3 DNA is TGTGCCAGCAGTTCGACCGGGACAGCTCACTACGAGCAGTACTTC.

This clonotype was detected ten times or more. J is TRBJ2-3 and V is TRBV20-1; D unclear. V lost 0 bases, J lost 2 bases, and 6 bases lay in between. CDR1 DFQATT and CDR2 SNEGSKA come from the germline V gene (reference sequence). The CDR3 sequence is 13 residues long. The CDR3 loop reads CSARDLLTDTQYF. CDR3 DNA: TGCAGTGCTAGAGATCTACTCACAGATACGCAGTATTTT.

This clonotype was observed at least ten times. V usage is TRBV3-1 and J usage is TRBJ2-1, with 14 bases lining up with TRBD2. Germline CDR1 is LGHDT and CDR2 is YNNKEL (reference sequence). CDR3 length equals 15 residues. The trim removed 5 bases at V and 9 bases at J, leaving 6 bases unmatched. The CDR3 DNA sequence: TGTGCCAGCAGCTCGGGACTAGCGGGAGTAGGTGAGCAGTTCTTC. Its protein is CASSSGLAGVGEQFF.

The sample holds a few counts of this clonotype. The CDR3 loop is CASSYSGTGVTGELFF. CDR3 DNA: TGTGCCAGCAGCTACTCCGGGACAGGGGTGACCGGGGAGCTGTTTTTT. J is TRBJ2-2 and V is TRBV5-8, with 10 bases aligning to TRBD1. The CDR3 contains 16 residues. Germline V gene lookup returns CDR1 SGHTS and CDR2 YDEGEE. The ends lost 3 bases at V and 5 bases at J; junction bases unmatched: 7.

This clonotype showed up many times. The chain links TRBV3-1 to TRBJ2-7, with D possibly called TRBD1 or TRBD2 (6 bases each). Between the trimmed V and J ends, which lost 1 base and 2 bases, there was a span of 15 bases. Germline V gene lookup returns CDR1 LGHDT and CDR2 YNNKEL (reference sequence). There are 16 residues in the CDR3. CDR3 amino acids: CASSQARTGGTYEQYF. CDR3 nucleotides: TGTGCCAGCAGCCAAGCTCGAACCGGGGGCACCTACGAGCAGTACTTC.

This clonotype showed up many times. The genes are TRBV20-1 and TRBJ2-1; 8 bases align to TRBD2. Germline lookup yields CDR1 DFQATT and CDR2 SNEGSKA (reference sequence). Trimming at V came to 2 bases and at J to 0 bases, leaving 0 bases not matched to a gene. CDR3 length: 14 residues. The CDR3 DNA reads TGCAGTGCTAGAAGCGGGAGCTCCTACAATGAGCAGTTCTTC. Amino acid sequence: CSARSGSSYNEQFF.

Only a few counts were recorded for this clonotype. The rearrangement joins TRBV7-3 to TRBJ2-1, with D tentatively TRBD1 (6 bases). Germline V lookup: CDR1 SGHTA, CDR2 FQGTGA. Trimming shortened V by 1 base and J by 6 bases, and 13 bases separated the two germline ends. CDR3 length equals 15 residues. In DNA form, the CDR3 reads TGTGCCAGCAGCTTAATTGATTCAGGGGTCAATGAGCAGTTCTTC. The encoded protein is CASSLIDSGVNEQFF.

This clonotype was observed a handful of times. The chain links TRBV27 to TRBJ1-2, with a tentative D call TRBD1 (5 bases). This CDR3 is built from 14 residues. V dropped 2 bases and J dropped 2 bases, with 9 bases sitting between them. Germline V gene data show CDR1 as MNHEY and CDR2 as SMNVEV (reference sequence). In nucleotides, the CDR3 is TGTGCCAGCAGTTTAACAGGCCGCAACTATGGCTACACCTTC. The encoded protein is CASSLTGRNYGYTF.

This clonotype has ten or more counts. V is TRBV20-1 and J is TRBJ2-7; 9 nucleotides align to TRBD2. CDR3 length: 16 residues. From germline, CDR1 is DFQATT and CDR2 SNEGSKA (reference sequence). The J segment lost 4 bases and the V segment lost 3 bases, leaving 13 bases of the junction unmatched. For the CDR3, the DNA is TGCAGTGCTAGCCCTCACCTTAGCGGGAGTACGTACGAGCAGTACTTC. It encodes CSASPHLSGSTYEQYF.

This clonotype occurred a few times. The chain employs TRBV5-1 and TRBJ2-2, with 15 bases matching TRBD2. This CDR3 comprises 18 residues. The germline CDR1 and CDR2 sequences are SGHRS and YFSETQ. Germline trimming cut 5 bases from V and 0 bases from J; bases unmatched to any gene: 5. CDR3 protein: CASRFGTSGRSNTGELFF. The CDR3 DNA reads TGCGCCAGCAGATTCGGGACTAGCGGGAGGTCGAACACCGGGGAGCTGTTTTTT.

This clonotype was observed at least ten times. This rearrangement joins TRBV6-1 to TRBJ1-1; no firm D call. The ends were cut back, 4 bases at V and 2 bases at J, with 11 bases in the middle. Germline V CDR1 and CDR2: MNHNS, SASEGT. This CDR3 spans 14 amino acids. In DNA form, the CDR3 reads TGTGCCAGCAGTGCTCTAGATGGTAACACTGAAGCTTTCTTT. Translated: CASSALDGNTEAFF.

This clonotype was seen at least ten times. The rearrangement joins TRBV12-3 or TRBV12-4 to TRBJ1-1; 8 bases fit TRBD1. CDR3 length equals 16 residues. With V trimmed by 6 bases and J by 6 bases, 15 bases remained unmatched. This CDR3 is CASSLRTGRDAAEAFF. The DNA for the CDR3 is TGTGCCAGCAGCCTCAGGACAGGGAGGGATGCGGCTGAAGCTTTCTTT.

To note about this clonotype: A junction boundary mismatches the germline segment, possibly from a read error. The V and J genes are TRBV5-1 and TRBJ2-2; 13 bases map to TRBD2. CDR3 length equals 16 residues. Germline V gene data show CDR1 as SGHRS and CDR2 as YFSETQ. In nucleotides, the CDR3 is TGTGCCAGCAGCCCCGGGACTAGCGGGATCAGCGGGGAGCTGTTTTTT. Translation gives CASSPGTSGISGELFF.

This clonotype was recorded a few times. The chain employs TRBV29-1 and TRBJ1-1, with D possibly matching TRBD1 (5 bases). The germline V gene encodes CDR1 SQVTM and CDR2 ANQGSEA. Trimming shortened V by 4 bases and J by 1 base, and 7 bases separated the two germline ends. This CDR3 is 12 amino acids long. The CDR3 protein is CSVGQKNTEAFF. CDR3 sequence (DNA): TGCAGCGTTGGACAGAAGAACACTGAAGCTTTCTTT.

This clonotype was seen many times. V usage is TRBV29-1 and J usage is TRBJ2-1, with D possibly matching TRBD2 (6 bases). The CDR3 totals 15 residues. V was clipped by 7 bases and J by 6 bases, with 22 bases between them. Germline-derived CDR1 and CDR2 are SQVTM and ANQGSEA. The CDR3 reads CSAFQPGAPLNEQFF. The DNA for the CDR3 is TGCAGCGCTTTCCAACCGGGAGCCCCTCTCAATGAGCAGTTCTTC.

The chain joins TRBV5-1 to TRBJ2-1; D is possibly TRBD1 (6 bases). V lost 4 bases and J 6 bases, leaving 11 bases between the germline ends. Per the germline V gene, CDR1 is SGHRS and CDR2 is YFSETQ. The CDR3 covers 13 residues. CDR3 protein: CASSPTQGNEQFF. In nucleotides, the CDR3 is TGCGCCAGCAGCCCCACACAGGGCAATGAGCAGTTCTTC.

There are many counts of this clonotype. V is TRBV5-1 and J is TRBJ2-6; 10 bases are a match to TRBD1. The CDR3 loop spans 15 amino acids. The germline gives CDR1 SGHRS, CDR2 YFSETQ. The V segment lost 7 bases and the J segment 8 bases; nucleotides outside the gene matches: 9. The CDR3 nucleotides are TGCGCCAGCCGAAGAGACAGGGGGCGGTCCAACGTCCTGACTTTC. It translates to CASRRDRGRSNVLTF. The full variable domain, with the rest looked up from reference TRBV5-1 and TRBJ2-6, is KAGVTQTPRYLIKTRGQQVTLSCSPISGHRSVSWYQQTPGQGLQFLFEYFSETQRNKGNFPGRFSGRQFSNSRSEMNVSTLELGDSALYLCASRRDRGRSNVLTFGAGSRLTVL.

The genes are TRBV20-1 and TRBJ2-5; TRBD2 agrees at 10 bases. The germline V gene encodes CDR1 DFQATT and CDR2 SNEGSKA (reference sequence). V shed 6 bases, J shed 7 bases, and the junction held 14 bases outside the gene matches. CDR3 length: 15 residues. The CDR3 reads CSAQLGAGGGATQYF. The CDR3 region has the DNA TGCAGTGCCCAACTAGGAGCGGGAGGGGGGGCGACCCAGTACTTC.

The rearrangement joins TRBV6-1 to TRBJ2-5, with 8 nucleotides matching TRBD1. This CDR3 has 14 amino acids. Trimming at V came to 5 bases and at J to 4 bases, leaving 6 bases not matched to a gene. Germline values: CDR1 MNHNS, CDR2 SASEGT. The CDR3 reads CASSQDRVRETQYF. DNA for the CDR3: TGTGCCAGCAGTCAGGACAGGGTGAGAGAGACCCAGTACTTC.

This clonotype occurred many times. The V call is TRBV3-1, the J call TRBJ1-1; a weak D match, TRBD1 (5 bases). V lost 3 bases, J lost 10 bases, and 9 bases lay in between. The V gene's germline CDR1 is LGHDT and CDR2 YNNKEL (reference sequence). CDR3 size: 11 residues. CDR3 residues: CASSHEGLAFF. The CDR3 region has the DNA TGTGCCAGCAGCCACGAGGGACTAGCTTTCTTT.

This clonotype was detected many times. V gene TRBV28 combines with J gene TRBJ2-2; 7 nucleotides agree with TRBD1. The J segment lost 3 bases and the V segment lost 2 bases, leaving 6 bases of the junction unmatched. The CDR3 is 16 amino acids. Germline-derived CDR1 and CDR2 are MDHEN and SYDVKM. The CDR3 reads CASSLRGQGDTGELFF. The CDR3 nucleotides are TGTGCCAGCAGTTTAAGGGGTCAGGGGGACACCGGGGAGCTGTTTTTT.

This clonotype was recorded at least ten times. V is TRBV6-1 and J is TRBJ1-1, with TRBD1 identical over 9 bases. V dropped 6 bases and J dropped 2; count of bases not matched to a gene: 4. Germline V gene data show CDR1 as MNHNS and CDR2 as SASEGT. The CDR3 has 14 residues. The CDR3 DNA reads TGTGCCAGCAGCGTACAGGGGGCAAACACTGAAGCTTTCTTT. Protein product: CASSVQGANTEAFF.

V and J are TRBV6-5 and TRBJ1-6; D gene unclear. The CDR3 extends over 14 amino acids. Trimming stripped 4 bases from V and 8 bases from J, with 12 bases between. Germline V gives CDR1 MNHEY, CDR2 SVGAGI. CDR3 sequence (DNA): TGTGCCAGCAGTTCGACTGGGTCTTATTCACCCCTCCACTTT. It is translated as CASSSTGSYSPLHF.